This TCR beta chain was sequenced in a study of T-cell memory formation after mild COVID-19. Turning to the study itself: Largely, the TCR clusters proved donor specific. Study conclusions and caveats: Pre-infection memory harbored some responding clones, suggesting cross-reactive memory joined. There was no confirmation that second-wave clones peaking on day 37 were SARS-CoV-2 specific. CD4/CD8 balance held among clones contracting day 15 to 85, and later expanders leaned CD4+.

This clonotype was seen only a few times. Its antigen remains unidentified. This CDR3 has 15 residues. V was trimmed by 2 bases and J by 10 bases, leaving 16 bases between them. Germline loops: CDR1 SGHKS, CDR2 YYEKEE (reference sequence). A single record per CDR3 protein comes from TCRdb applying MiXCR to the 5' RACE reads. The table has 250,000 or so distinct CDR3 sequences, 18% seen once. The rearrangement uses TRBV5-5 and TRBJ1-6; D is uncertain. The sequence was obtained from a young man who had mild COVID-19 (a few samples of this study predate the infection). Cell type and time point are not known. Sequences were obtained from PBMCs or a T cell subset sorted from them (not recorded which). The CDR3 nucleotides are TGTGCCAGCAGCTTCAGTTCCGGGGTTATGTCACCCCTCCACTTT. Protein product: CASSFSSGVMSPLHF.